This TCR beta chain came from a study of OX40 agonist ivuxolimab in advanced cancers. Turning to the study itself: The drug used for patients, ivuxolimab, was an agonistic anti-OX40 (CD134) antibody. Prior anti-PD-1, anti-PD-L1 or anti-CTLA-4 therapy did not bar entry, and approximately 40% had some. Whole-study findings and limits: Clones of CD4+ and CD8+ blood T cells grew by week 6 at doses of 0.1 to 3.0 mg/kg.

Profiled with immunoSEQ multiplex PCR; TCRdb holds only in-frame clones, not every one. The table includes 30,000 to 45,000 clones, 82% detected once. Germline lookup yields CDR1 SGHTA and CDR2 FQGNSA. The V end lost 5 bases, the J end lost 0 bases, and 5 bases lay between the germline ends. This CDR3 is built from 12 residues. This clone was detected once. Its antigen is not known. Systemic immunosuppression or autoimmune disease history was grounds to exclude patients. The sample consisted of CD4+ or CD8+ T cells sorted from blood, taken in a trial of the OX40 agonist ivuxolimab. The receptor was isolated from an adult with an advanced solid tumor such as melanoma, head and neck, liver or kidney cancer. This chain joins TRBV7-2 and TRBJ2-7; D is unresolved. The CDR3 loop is CASSGSSYEQYF. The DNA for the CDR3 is TGTGCCAGCAGCGGGTCCTCCTACGAGCAGTACTTC.